Each of the 9 T cell receptor beta chains below was sequenced from the same sample in a study of T cells in Graves' hyperthyroidism and ophthalmopathy. TCR beta CDR3 regions were amplified from RNA transcripts. With the HTBI primer set, the TCR CDR3 went through a first round of RT-PCR. A single record per CDR3 protein comes from TCRdb applying MiXCR to the multiplex PCR reads. The repertoire holds fewer than 350,000 distinct CDR3 sequences, about an eighth seen once, with 6.5% to 10% in the top ten. Input material: blood. These receptors were taken from a woman in her 30s with Graves' hyperthyroidism that later progressed to Graves' ophthalmopathy.

In its sample, this clonotype was seen a few times. This chain connects TRBV28 to TRBJ1-1; D might be TRBD1 (6 bases). V lost 7 bases, J lost 1 base, and 13 bases lay in between. CDR1 and CDR2 from the germline V gene are MDHEN and SYDVKM. The CDR3 is made up of 14 amino acids. The CDR3 sequence is CASTLAGQNTEAFF. In DNA form, the CDR3 reads TGTGCCAGCACCCTCGCGGGACAGAACACTGAAGCTTTCTTT.

The sample holds many counts of this clonotype. The CDR3 sequence: CASSDGQAMNTEAFF. The DNA of the CDR3 is TGTGCCAGCAGCGACGGACAGGCCATGAACACTGAAGCTTTCTTT. The chain recombines TRBV2 with TRBJ1-1, with 7 positions matching TRBD1. V trimming: 6 bases; J trimming: 0 bases; junction bases outside the gene matches: 7. This CDR3 region has 15 residues. Germline loops: CDR1 SNHLY, CDR2 FYNNEI.

At least ten counts were recorded for this clonotype. Here the CDR3 reads CASSDPGTVSYEQYF. The CDR3 bases are TGTGCCAGCAGCGACCCCGGGACGGTCTCCTACGAGCAGTACTTC. This chain links TRBV12-3 or TRBV12-4 with TRBJ2-7; D possibly matches TRBD1 or TRBD2 (5 bases each). The CDR3 length is 15 residues. V lost 6 bases and J 0 bases, leaving 15 bases between the germline ends.

The chain couples TRBV6-2 or TRBV6-3 to TRBJ2-3, with no clear D. This CDR3 comprises 18 residues. Per the germline V gene, CDR1 is MNHEY and CDR2 is SVGEGT. The V end was cut by 0 bases, the J end by 2 bases, with 18 bases between. Here the CDR3 reads CASSYSNPGRGDTDTQYF. The CDR3 DNA reads TGTGCCAGCAGTTACTCGAATCCTGGCCGCGGTGACACAGATACGCAGTATTTT.

This clonotype was counted at least ten times. CDR3 DNA sequence: TGTGCCACCCCCCGACAGGGAGGCACTGAAGCTTTCTTT. Translating it yields CATPRQGGTEAFF. V is TRBV6-1 and J is TRBJ1-1; 7 nucleotides align to TRBD1. This CDR3 region has 13 residues. V lost 10 bases, J lost 4 bases, and 9 bases stayed unmatched. Germline assignment: CDR1 MNHNS and CDR2 SASEGT.

The chain has TRBV5-1 and TRBJ2-1; 9 nucleotides align to TRBD1. After removal of 6 bases from V and 8 bases from J, the junction contained 9 bases not matched to a gene. This CDR3 is built from 14 residues. Per the germline V gene, CDR1 is SGHRS and CDR2 is YFSETQ. In DNA, the CDR3 is TGCGCCAGCATGGGGGGACAGGGCGGGTATGAGCAGTTCTTC. This encodes CASMGGQGGYEQFF.

This clonotype was seen repeatedly, ten times or more. CDR3 sequence (DNA): TGTGCCAGCAAGCGGACAGTGAACACTGAAGCTTTCTTT. Translation gives CASKRTVNTEAFF. The J gene is TRBJ1-1, the V gene TRBV6-2 or TRBV6-3; TRBD1 might be the D (6 bases). The CDR3 length is 13 residues. Per germline, CDR1 MNHEY and CDR2 SVGEGT. The V end was cut by 7 bases, the J end by 0 bases, with 9 bases between.

There are many counts of this clonotype. The V gene is TRBV6-1, the J gene TRBJ1-5; D may be TRBD1 (5 bases). Trimming removed 2 bases from V and 7 bases from J, with 15 bases in between. Germline-derived CDR1 and CDR2 are MNHNS and SASEGT. This CDR3 is built from 15 residues. The CDR3 DNA follows: TGTGCCAGCAGTGAATTTGGGGGATTTGGGCAGCCCCAGCATTTT. Its protein product is CASSEFGGFGQPQHF.

This clonotype has ten or more counts. The chain joins TRBV7-2 to TRBJ2-7; 8 nucleotides match TRBD2. Looked up from germline, CDR1 is SGHTA and CDR2 is FQGNSA. J gave up 7 bases and V 7 bases, and 9 bases lay outside the gene matches. This CDR3 is built from 13 residues. This chain's CDR3 is CASNRAGGREQYF. The CDR3 DNA is TGTGCCAGCAACCGGGCGGGGGGCAGAGAGCAGTACTTC.